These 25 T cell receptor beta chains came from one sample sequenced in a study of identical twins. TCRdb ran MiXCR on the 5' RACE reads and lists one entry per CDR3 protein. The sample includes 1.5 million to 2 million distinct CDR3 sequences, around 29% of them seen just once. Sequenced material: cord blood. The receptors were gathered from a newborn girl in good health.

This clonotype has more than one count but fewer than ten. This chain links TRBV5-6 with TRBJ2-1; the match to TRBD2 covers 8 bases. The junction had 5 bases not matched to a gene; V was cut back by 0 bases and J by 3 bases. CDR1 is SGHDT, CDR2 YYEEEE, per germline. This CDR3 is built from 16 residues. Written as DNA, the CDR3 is TGTGCCAGCAGCTTGGTCGGACTAGCAGACTACAATGAGCAGTTCTTC. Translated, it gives CASSLVGLADYNEQFF. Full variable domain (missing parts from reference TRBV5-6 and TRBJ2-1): DAGVTQSPTHLIKTRGQQVTLRCSPKSGHDTVSWYQQALGQGPQFIFQYYEEEERQRGNFPDRFSGHQFPNYSSELNVNALLLGDSALYLCASSLVGLADYNEQFFGPGTRLTVL.

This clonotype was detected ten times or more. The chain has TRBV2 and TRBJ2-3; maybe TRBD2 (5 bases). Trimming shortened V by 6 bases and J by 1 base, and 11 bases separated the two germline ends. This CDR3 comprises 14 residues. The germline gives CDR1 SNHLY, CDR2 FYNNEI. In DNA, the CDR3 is TGTGCCAGCAGCGGAGGAGCTGGCACAGATACGCAGTATTTT. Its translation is CASSGGAGTDTQYF.

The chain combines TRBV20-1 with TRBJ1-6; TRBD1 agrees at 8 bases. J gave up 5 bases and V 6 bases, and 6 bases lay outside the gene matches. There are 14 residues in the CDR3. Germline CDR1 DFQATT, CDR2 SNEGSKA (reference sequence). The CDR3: CSAHQGANNSPLHF. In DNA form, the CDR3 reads TGCAGTGCGCACCAGGGGGCAAATAATTCACCCCTCCACTTT.

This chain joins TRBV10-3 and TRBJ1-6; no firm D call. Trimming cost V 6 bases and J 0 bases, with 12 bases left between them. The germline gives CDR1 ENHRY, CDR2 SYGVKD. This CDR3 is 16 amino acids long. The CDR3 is CAISLGPSSYNSPLHF. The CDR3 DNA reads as TGTGCCATCAGCCTAGGGCCGAGCTCCTATAATTCACCCCTCCACTTT.

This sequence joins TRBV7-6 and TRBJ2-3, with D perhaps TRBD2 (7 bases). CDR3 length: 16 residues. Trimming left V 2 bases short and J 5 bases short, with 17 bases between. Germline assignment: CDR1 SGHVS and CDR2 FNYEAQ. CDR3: CASSLKPGGFGDTQYF. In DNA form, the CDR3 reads TGTGCCAGCAGCTTAAAACCGGGGGGCTTTGGAGATACGCAGTATTTT. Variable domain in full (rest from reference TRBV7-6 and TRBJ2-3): GAGVSQSPRYKVTKRGQDVALRCDPISGHVSLYWYRQALGQGPEFLTYFNYEAQQDKSGLPNDRFSAERPEGSISTLTIQRTEQRDSAMYRCASSLKPGGFGDTQYFGPGTRLTVL.

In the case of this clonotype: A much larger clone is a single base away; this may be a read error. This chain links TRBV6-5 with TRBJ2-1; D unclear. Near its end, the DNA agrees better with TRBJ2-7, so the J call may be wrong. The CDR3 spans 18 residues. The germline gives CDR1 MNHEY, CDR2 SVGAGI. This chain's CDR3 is CASSYGHPWLGSYNEQYF. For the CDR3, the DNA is TGTGCCAGCAGTTACGGGCACCCTTGGTTAGGCTCCTACAATGAGCAGTACTTC.

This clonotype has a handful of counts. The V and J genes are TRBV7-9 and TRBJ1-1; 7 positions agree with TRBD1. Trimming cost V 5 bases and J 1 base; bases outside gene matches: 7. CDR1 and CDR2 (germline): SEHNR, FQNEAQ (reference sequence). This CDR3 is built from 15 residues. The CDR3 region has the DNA TGTGCCAGCAGCAACCCCGGGACAGCGAACACTGAAGCTTTCTTT. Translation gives CASSNPGTANTEAFF.

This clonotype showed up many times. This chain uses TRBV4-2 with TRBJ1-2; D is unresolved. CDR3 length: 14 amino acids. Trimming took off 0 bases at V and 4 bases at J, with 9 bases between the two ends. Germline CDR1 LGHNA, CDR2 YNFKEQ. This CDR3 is CASSQDLAAYGYTF. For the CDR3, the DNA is TGTGCCAGCAGCCAAGATTTGGCAGCCTATGGCTACACCTTC.

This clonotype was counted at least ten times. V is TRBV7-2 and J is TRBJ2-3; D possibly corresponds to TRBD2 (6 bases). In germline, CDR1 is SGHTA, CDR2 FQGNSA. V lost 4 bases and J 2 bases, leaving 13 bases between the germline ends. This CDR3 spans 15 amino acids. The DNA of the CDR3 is TGTGCCAGCAGCTCGTCTTGGGACTTCACAGATACGCAGTATTTT. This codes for CASSSSWDFTDTQYF.

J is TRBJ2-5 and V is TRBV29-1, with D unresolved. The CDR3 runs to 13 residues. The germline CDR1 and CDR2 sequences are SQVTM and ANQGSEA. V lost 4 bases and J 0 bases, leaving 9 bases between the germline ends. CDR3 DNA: TGCAGCGTTGTCCTGGGGTACCAAGAGACCCAGTACTTC. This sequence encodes CSVVLGYQETQYF.

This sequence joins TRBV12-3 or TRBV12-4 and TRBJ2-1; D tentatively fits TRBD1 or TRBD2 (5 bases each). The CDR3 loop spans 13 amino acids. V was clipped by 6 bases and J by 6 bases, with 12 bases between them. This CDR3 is CASSGTTTNEQFF. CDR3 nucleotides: TGTGCCAGCAGCGGGACCACCACCAATGAGCAGTTCTTC.

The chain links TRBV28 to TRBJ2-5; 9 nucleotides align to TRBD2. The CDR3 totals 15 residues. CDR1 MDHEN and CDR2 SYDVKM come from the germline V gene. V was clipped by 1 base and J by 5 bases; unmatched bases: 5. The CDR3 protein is CASSLYSGSSETQYF. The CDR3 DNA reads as TGTGCCAGCAGTTTATATAGCGGGAGTAGCGAGACCCAGTACTTC.

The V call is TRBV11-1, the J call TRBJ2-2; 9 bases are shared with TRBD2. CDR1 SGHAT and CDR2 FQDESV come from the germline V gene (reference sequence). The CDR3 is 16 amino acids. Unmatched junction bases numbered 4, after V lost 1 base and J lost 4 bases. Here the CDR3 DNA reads TGTGCCAGCAGCTTAGGGGCTAGCGGGGTCACCGGGGAGCTGTTTTTT. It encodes CASSLGASGVTGELFF.

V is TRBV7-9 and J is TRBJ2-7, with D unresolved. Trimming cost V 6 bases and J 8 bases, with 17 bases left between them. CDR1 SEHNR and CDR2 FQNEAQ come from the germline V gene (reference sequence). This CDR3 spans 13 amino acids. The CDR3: CASSQISRRQQYF. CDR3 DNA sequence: TGTGCCAGCAGTCAAATTAGTCGGCGACAGCAGTACTTC.

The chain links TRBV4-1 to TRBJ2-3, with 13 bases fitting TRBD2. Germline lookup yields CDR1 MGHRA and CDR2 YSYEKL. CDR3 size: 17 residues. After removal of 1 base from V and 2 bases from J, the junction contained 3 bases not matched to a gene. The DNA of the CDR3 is TGCGCCAGCAGCCAAGGGACTAGCGGGAGATACACAGATACGCAGTATTTT. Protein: CASSQGTSGRYTDTQYF.

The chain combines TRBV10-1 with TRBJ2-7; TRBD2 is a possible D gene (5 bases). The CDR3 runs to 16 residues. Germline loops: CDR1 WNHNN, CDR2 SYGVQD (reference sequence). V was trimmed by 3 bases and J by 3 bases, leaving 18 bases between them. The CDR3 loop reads CASSERPSAVGYEQYF. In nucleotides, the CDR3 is TGCGCCAGCAGTGAACGCCCGTCAGCGGTGGGCTACGAGCAGTACTTC.

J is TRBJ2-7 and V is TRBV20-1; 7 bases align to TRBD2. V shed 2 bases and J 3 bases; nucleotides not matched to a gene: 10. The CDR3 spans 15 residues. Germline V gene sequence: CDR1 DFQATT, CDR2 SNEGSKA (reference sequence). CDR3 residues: CSARIQDGGNYEQYF. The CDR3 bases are TGCAGTGCTAGAATCCAGGACGGGGGGAACTACGAGCAGTACTTC.

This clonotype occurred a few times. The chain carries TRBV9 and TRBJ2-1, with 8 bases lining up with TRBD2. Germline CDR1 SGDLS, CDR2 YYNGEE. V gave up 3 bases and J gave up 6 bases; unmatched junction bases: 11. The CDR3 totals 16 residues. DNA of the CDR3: TGTGCCAGCAGCGCAGGGACTAGGAGACTTGGCAATGAGCAGTTCTTC. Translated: CASSAGTRRLGNEQFF.

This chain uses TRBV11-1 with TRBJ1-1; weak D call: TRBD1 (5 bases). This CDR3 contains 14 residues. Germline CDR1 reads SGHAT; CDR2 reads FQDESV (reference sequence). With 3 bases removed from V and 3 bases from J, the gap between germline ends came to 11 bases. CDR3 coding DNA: TGTGCCAGCAGCTTTGGGGGGTTGGACACTGAAGCTTTCTTT. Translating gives CASSFGGLDTEAFF.

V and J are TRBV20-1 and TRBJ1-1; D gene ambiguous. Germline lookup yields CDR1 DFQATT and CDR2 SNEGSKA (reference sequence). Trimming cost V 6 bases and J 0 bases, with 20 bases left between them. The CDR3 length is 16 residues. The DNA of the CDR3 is TGCAGTGCCCCCGACGGCTCCTATACTTTGAACACTGAAGCTTTCTTT. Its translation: CSAPDGSYTLNTEAFF.

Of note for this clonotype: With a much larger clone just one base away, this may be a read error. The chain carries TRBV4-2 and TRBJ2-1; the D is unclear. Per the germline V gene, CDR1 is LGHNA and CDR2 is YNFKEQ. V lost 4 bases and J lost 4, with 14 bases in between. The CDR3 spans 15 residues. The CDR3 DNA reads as TGTGCCAGCAGCCTAGATATCGGGCCGTACAATGAGCAGTTCTTC. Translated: CASSLDIGPYNEQFF.

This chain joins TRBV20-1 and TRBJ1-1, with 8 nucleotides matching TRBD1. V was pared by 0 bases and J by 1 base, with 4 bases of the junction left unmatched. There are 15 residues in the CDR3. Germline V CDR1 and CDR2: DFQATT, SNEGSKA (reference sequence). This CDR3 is CSARDFQGANTEAFF. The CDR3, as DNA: TGCAGTGCTAGAGATTTCCAGGGGGCGAACACTGAAGCTTTCTTT.

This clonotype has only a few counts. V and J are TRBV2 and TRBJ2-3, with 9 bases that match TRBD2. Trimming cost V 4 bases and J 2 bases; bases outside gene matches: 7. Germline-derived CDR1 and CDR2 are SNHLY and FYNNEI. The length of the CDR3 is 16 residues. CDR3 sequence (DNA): TGTGCCAGCAGTGCCAGCGGGAGGTCCCCCACAGATACGCAGTATTTT. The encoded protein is CASSASGRSPTDTQYF.

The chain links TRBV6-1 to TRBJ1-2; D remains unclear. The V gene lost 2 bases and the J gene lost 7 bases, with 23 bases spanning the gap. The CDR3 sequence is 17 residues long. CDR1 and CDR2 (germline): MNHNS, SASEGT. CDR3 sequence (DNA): TGTGCCAGCAGTGAAAGATTAGGCCCTCCCGGGATATTTGGCTACACCTTC. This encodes CASSERLGPPGIFGYTF.

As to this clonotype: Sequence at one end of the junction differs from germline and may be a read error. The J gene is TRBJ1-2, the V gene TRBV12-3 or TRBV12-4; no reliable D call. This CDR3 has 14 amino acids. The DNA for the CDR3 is TGTGCCAGCAGTCTCGGATCATGGTCCTATAGCTACACCTTC. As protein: CASSLGSWSYSYTF.